This T cell receptor (beta chain) was obtained from a study of shared clonotypes between healthy human individuals. Germline loops: CDR1 SGHTA, CDR2 FQGNSA. The V and J ends lost 2 bases and 0 bases respectively, with 9 bases between them. This CDR3 is built from 15 residues. The data were produced by immunoSEQ multiplex PCR, yet TCRdb's version contains in-frame clones alone and is incomplete. The sample holds approximately 1,000,000 clones; 78% are singletons and the top ten take 0.5% to 0.6%. This receptor was obtained from a man aged 18 to 35 in good health. Some clones in this sample may be carry-over from other donors' samples. The chain links TRBV7-2 to TRBJ2-3, with D perhaps TRBD1 (5 bases). What was sequenced was memory CD4+ T cells from PBMCs. Subset described: CD45RA-negative fraction. Here the CDR3 reads CASSLNRRSTDTQYF. The CDR3 region has the DNA TGTGCCAGCAGCTTAAACAGGAGAAGCACAGATACGCAGTATTTT.